The present T cell receptor (beta chain) was sequenced within a study of blood T cell repertoires in COVID-19. As for the study in general: Samples came from the United States, Italy and Spain, spanning acute and convalescent COVID-19. In each case, the material was cDNA or gDNA derived from T cells, B-cell-depleted T cells, or PBMCs.

Between the trimmed V and J ends, which lost 0 bases and 4 bases, there was a span of 7 bases. Germline CDR1 and CDR2: SGHRS and YFSETQ. This CDR3 comprises 13 residues. In the original processing: The authors estimated nucleated cell counts from reference gene primer amplification. The table came from immunoSEQ multiplex PCR; TCRdb's copy has only in-frame clones and leaves some out. Clone size and V and J calls were adopted from that table, with D and trimming inferred from the DNA. The sample includes a few hundred thousand clones, 75% to 90% of them seen just once. This receptor was identified in a woman in her thirties or forties who had recovered from COVID-19. The chain links TRBV5-1 to TRBJ1-2; the D is unclear. The material sequenced was peripheral blood. CDR3 DNA sequence: TGCGCCAGCAGCTTGGGCAGACTCTATGGCTACACCTTC. Translated: CASSLGRLYGYTF.